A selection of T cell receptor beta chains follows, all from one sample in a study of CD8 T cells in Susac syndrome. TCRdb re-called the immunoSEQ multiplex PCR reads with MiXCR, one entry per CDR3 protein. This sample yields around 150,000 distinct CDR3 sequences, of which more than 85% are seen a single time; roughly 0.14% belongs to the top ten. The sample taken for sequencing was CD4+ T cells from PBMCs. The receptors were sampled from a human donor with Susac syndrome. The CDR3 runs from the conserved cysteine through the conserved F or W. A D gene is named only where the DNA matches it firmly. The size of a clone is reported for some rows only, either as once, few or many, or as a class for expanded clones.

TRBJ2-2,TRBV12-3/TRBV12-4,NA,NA,TGTGCCAGCAGTTTAGGGGCGAACACCGGGGAGCTGTTTTTT,CASSLGANTGELFF
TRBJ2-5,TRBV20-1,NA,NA,TGCAGTGCCTTCCCCTACAGAGAAGAGACCCAGTACTTC,CSAFPYREETQYF
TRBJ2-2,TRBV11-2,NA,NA,TGTGCCAGCAGCTCACAGAGGGCGAACACCGGGGAGCTGTTTTTT,CASSSQRANTGELFF
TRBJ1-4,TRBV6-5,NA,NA,TGTGCCAGCAGTTACTCGGAGAGGGAAAAACTGTTTTTT,CASSYSEREKLFF
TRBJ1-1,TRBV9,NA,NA,TGTGCCAGCAGCGTAGTGGCAGGAGCCACTGAAGCTTTCTTT,CASSVVAGATEAFF
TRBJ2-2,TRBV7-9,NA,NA,TGTGCCAGCAGCCTCCTAGTGACCGGGGAGCTGTTTTTT,CASSLLVTGELFF
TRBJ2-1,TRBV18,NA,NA,TGTGCCAGCTCCCAAATGCCGGGGGAAGGGGGCAATGAGCAGTTCTTC,CASSQMPGEGGNEQFF
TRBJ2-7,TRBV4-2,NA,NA,TGTGCCAGCAGCCAAGATACCGGAGCGCCAAGCTACGAGCAGTACTTC,CASSQDTGAPSYEQYF
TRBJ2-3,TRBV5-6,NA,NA,TGTGCCAGCAGCTTCTACCGACTCACAGATACGCAGTATTTT,CASSFYRLTDTQYF
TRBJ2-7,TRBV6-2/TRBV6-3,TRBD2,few,TGTGCCAGCAGTCTGAGCGGGACCCCGGGCGAGCAGTACTTC,CASSLSGTPGEQYF
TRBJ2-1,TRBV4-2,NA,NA,TGTGCCAGCAGCCAGGCGGGCGGCAATGAGCAGTTCTTC,CASSQAGGNEQFF
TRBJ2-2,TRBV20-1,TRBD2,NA,TGCAGTGCCAGGTGGCAGGCGGGGGGAGGCACCGGGGAGCTGTTTTTT,CSARWQAGGGTGELFF
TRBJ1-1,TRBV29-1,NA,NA,TGCAGCGTTAATCGGCCGGGGGGCGGGATGAACACTGAAGCTTTCTTT,CSVNRPGGGMNTEAFF
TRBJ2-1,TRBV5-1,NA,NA,TGCGCCAGCAGAGGAGGAGCCGCCTACAATGAGCAGTTCTTC,CASRGGAAYNEQFF
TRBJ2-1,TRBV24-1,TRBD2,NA,TGTGCCACCAGTGATTTGCTCGGGAGGGAATACAATGAGCAGTTCTTC,CATSDLLGREYNEQFF
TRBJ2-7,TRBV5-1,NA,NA,TGCGCCAGCAGCTTGGATCTGGGGGCCATGGGATTCGAGCAGTACTTC,CASSLDLGAMGFEQYF
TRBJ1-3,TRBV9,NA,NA,TGTGCCAGCAGCGAGGACGGGGGAAACACCATATATTTT,CASSEDGGNTIYF
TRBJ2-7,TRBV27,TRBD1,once,TGTGCCAGCAGTTTATCGGCAGGGGGCGAGCAGTACTTC,CASSLSAGGEQYF
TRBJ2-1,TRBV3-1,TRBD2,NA,TGTGCCAGCAGCCAAGTCCCTAGCGGGGAGCAGTTCTTC,CASSQVPSGEQFF
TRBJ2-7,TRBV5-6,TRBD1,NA,TGTGCCAGCGGACAGGGGGCCTACGAGCAGTACTTC,CASGQGAYEQYF
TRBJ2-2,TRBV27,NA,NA,TGTGCCAGCAGCCAAGAACTCCGGAAGGACACCGGGGAGCTGTTTTTT,CASSQELRKDTGELFF
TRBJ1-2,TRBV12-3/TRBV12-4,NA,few,TGTGCCAGCAGTTTTGGGGGCGGCTACACCTTC,CASSFGGGYTF
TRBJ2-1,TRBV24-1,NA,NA,TGTGCCACCAGTGACCCATCCTCGACTACTTTGGATGAGCAGTTCTTC,CATSDPSSTTLDEQFF
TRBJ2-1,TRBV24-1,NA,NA,TGTGCCACCAGTGGCAGGACTATGGGTGAGCAGTTCTTC,CATSGRTMGEQFF
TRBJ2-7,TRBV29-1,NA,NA,TGCAGCGTTGAAATTCCGCAGGGTGCGACCTACGAGCAGTACTTC,CSVEIPQGATYEQYF
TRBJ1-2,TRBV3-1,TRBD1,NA,TGTGCCAGCAGCAAGGACAGGTTGGCTGGCTACACCTTC,CASSKDRLAGYTF
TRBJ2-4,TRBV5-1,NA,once,TGCGCCAGCAGCGACAGCGGAGGAGGTGACATTCAGTACTTC,CASSDSGGGDIQYF
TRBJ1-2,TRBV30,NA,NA,TGTGCCTGGAGTGTTGGGGTCGGGGGCGGCTATGGCTACACCTTC,CAWSVGVGGGYGYTF
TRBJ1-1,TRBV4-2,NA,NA,TGTGCCAGCAGCCAAGATTCACTCCAGACGAACACTGAAGCTTTCTTT,CASSQDSLQTNTEAFF
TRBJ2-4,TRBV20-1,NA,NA,TGCAGTGCTAGAGATCTCGGGGCCCAAAACATTCAGTACTTC,CSARDLGAQNIQYF
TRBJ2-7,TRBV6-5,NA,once,TGTGCCAGCACTACCGGGACTCCCCGGGAGCAGTACTTC,CASTTGTPREQYF
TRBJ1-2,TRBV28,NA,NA,TGTGCCAGCTATTACAAGCCTTATGGCTACACCTTC,CASYYKPYGYTF
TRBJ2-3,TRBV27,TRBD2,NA,TGTGCCAGCAGTTTGCTGTTCCTAGCGGGAGTAACAGATACGCAGTATTTT,CASSLLFLAGVTDTQYF
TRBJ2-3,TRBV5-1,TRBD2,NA,TGCGCCAGCAGCCCCCGGGGCGGGGGGCCCACAGATACGCAGTATTTT,CASSPRGGGPTDTQYF
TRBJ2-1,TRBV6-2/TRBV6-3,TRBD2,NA,TGTGCCAGCAGTCCAGGACTAGCGGAAACCAATGAGCAGTTCTTC,CASSPGLAETNEQFF